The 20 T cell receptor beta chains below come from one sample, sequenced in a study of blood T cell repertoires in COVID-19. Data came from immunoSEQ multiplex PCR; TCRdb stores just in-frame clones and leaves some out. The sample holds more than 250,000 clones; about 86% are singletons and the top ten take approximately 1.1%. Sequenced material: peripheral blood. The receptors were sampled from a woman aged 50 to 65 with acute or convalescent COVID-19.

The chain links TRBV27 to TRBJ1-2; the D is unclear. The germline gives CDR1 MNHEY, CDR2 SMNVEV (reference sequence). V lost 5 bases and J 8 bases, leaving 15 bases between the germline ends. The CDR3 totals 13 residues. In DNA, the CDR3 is TGTGCCAGCAGTCCCCACTGGACTGGGGGCTACACCTTC. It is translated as CASSPHWTGGYTF.

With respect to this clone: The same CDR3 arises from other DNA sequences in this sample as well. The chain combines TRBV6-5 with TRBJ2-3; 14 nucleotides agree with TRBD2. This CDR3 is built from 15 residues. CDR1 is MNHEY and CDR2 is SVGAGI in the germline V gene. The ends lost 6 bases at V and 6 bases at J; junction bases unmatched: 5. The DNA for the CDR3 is TGTGCCAGCAGCGGGACTAGCGGGAGTAGGGATACGCAGTATTTT. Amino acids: CASSGTSGSRDTQYF.

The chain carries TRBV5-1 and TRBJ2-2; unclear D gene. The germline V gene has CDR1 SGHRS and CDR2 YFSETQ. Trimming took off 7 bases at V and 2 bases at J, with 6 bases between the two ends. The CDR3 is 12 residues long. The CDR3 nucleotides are TGCGCCAGCCTTGTCAACACCGGGGAGCTGTTTTTT. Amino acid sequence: CASLVNTGELFF.

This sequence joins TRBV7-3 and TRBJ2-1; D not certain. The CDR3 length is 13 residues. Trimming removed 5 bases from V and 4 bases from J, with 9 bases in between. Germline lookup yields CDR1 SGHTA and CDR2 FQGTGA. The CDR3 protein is CASSLSVYNEQFF. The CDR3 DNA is TGTGCCAGCAGCCTAAGCGTTTACAATGAGCAGTTCTTC. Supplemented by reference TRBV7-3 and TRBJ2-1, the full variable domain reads GAGVSQTPSNKVTEKGKYVELRCDPISGHTALYWYRQSLGQGPEFLIYFQGTGAADDSGLPNDRFFAVRPEGSVSTLKIQRTERGDSAVYLCASSLSVYNEQFFGPGTRLTVL.

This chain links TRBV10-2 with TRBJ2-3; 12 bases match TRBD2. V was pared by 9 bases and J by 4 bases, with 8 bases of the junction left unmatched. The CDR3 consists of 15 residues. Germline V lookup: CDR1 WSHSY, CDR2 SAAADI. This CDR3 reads CARASSGGAADTQYF. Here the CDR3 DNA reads TGCGCCAGGGCCTCTAGCGGGGGGGCGGCAGATACGCAGTATTTT.

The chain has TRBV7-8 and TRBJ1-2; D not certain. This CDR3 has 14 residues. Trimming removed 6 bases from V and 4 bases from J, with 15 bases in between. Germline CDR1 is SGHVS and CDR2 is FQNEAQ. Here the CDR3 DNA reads TGTGCCAGCAGTCCGGGAGGGATCAGCTATGGCTACACCTTC. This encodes CASSPGGISYGYTF.

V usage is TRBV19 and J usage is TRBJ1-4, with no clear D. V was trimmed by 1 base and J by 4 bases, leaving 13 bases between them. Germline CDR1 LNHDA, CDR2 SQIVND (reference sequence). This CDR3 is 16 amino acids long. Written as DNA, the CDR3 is TGTGCCAGTAGTATAGGGGCAGCCACCTTTAATGAAAAACTGTTTTTT. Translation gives CASSIGAATFNEKLFF.

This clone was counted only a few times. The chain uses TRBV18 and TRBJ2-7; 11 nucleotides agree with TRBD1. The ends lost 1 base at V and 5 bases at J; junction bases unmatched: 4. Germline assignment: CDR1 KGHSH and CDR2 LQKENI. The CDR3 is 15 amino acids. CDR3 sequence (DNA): TGTGCCAGCTCACCACTGGGGACAGGGGGAAACGAGCAGTACTTC. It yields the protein CASSPLGTGGNEQYF.

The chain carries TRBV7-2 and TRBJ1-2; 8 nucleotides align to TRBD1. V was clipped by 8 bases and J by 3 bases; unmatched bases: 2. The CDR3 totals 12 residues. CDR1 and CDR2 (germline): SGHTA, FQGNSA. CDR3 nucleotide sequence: TGTGCCAGCCAGGGGGCGGACTATGGCTACACCTTC. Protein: CASQGADYGYTF.

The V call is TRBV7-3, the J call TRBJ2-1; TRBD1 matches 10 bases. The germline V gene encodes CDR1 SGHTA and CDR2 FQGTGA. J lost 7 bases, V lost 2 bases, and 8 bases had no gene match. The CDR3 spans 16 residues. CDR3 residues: CASSLAGQGLINEQFF. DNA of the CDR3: TGTGCCAGCAGCTTAGCGGGACAGGGGTTAATAAATGAGCAGTTCTTC.

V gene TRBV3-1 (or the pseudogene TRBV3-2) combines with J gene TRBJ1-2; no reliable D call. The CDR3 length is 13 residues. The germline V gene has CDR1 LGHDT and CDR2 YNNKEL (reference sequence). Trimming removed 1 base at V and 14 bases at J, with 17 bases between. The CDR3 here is CASSQVPTTTGTF. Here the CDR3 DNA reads TGTGCCAGCAGCCAAGTTCCTACGACTACTGGGACCTTC.

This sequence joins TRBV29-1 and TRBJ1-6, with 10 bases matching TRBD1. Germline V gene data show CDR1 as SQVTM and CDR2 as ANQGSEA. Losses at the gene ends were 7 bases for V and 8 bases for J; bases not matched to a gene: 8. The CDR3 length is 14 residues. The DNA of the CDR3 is TGCAGCGCCAGACAGGGGGCGCGAGATTCACCCCTCCACTTT. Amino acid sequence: CSARQGARDSPLHF.

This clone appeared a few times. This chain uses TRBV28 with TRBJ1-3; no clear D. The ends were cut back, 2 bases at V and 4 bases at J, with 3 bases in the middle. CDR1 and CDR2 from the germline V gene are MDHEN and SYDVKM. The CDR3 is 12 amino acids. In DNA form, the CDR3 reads TGTGCCAGCAGTTTACGGGGAAACACCATATATTTT. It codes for CASSLRGNTIYF.

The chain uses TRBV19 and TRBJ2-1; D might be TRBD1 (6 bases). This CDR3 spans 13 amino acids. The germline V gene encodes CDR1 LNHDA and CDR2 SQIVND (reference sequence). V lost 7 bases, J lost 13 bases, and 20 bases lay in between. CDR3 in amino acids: CASTQGTFPPQFF. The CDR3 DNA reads TGTGCCAGTACGCAGGGGACCTTCCCCCCACAGTTCTTC. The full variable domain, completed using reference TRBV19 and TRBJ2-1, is DGGITQSPKYLFRKEGQNVTLSCEQNLNHDAMYWYRQDPGQGLRLIYYSQIVNDFQKGDIAEGYSVSREKKESFPLTVTSAQKNPTAFYLCASTQGTFPPQFFGPGTRLTVL.

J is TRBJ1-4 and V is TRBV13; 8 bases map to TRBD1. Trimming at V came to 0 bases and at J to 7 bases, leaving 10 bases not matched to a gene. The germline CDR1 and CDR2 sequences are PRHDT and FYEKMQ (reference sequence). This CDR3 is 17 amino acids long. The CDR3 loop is CASSLGLRAGGGEKLFF. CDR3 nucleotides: TGTGCCAGCAGCTTAGGCCTAAGGGCAGGGGGCGGTGAAAAACTGTTTTTT. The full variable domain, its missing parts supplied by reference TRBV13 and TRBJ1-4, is AAGVIQSPRHLIKEKRETATLKCYPIPRHDTVYWYQQGPGQDPQFLISFYEKMQSDKGSIPDRFSAQQFSDYHSELNMSSLELGDSALYFCASSLGLRAGGGEKLFFGSGTQLSVL.

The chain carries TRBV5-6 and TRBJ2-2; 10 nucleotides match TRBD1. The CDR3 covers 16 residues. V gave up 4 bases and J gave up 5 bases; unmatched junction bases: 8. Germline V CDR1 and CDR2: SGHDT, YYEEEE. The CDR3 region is CASSPLGTGETGELFF. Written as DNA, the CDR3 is TGTGCCAGCAGCCCTCTCGGGACAGGGGAAACCGGGGAGCTGTTTTTT.

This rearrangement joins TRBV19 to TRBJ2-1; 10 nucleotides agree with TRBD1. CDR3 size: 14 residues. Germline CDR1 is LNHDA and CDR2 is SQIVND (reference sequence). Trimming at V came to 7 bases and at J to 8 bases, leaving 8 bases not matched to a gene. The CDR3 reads CASKPGQGRDEQFF. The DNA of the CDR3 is TGTGCCAGTAAACCGGGACAGGGGAGGGATGAGCAGTTCTTC.

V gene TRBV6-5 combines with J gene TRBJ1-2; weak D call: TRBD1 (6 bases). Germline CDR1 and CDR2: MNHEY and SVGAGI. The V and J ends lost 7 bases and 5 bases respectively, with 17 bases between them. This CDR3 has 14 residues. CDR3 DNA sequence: TGTGCCAGCACCAACACAGGGATCGGGTATGGCTACACCTTC. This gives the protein CASTNTGIGYGYTF.

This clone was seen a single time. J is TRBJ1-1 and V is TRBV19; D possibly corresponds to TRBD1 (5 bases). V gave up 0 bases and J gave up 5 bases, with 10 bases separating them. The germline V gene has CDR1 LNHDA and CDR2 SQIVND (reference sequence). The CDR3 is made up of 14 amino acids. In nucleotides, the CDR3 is TGTGCCAGTAGTATAGATCCGGGGGGGACTGAAGCTTTCTTT. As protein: CASSIDPGGTEAFF. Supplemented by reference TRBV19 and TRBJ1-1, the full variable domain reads DGGITQSPKYLFRKEGQNVTLSCEQNLNHDAMYWYRQDPGQGLRLIYYSQIVNDFQKGDIAEGYSVSREKKESFPLTVTSAQKNPTAFYLCASSIDPGGTEAFFGQGTRLTVV.

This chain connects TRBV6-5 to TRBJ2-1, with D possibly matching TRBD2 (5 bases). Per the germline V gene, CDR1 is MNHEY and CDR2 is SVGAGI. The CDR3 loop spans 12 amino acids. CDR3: CAAGRSYNEQFF. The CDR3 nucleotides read TGTGCTGCGGGCCGCTCCTACAATGAGCAGTTCTTC.